Listed here are 23 T cell receptor beta chains from one sample, sequenced in a study of shared clonotypes between healthy human individuals. TCRdb's copy holds only in-frame clones and misses some; the assay was immunoSEQ multiplex PCR. Of some 2,000,000 clones in the sample, approximately 94% are singletons; the top ten hold approximately 0.13%. The sample taken for sequencing was naive CD4+ T cells sorted from blood. Described subset: CD45RA+ positively selected. The receptors were sampled from a man between 18 and 29 years old in good health.

The J gene is TRBJ1-6, the V gene TRBV30; maybe TRBD1 (6 bases). This CDR3 spans 11 amino acids. Looked up from germline, CDR1 is GTSNPN and CDR2 is SVGIG (reference sequence). Trimming left V 3 bases short and J 14 bases short, with 11 bases between. CDR3 sequence: CAWRGGGSLHF. DNA for the CDR3: TGTGCCTGGAGAGGGGGGGGTTCCCTCCACTTT.

The chain recombines TRBV29-1 with TRBJ1-1, with a weak D call TRBD1 (5 bases). The CDR3 totals 16 residues. Trimming shortened V by 0 bases and J by 1 base, and 15 bases separated the two germline ends. Germline V gene lookup returns CDR1 SQVTM and CDR2 ANQGSEA. The CDR3: CSVEDGPRGGNTEAFF. CDR3 coding DNA: TGCAGCGTTGAAGATGGCCCGAGGGGCGGGAACACTGAAGCTTTCTTT.

This clone appeared a single time. The chain carries TRBV9 and TRBJ2-3; a possible D gene is TRBD1 (5 bases). Trimming left V 4 bases short and J 5 bases short, with 20 bases between. Germline CDR1 and CDR2: SGDLS and YYNGEE. The length of the CDR3 is 16 residues. The CDR3 bases are TGTGCCAGCAGCCCAGATGCAGGGAATGTGGGAGATACGCAGTATTTT. Translation: CASSPDAGNVGDTQYF.

V gene TRBV5-1 combines with J gene TRBJ2-2; either TRBD1 or TRBD2 may supply D (5 bases each). V gave up 2 bases and J gave up 5 bases, with 7 bases separating them. Germline V gene lookup returns CDR1 SGHRS and CDR2 YFSETQ. The CDR3 runs 13 residues. CDR3: CASSFGTTGELFF. The CDR3 DNA reads TGCGCCAGCAGCTTTGGGACGACCGGGGAGCTGTTTTTT. Combining the CDR3 with reference TRBV5-1 and TRBJ2-2 gives the whole variable domain KAGVTQTPRYLIKTRGQQVTLSCSPISGHRSVSWYQQTPGQGLQFLFEYFSETQRNKGNFPGRFSGRQFSNSRSEMNVSTLELGDSALYLCASSFGTTGELFFGEGSRLTVL.

Concerning this clone itself: Distinct nucleotide sequences in the sample also encode this CDR3. The chain joins TRBV5-4 to TRBJ2-2, with no clear D. Trimming took 1 base from V and 1 from J, leaving 5 bases between them. The CDR3 length is 14 residues. The germline V gene has CDR1 SGHNT and CDR2 YYREEE (reference sequence). The CDR3 sequence is CASSLLGNTGELFF. CDR3 bases: TGTGCCAGCAGCTTGTTAGGGAACACCGGGGAGCTGTTTTTT. Full variable domain (missing parts from reference TRBV5-4 and TRBJ2-2): ETGVTQSPTHLIKTRGQQVTLRCSSQSGHNTVSWYQQALGQGPQFIFQYYREEENGRGNFPPRFSGLQFPNYSSELNVNALELDDSALYLCASSLLGNTGELFFGEGSRLTVL.

This chain uses TRBV5-1 with TRBJ1-2, with D possibly matching TRBD1 (5 bases). Trimming left V 4 bases short and J 3 bases short, with 16 bases between. Germline V gene sequence: CDR1 SGHRS, CDR2 YFSETQ. The CDR3 totals 15 residues. The DNA of the CDR3 is TGCGCCAGCAGCCCAACGGCAGGGTGGGACTATGGCTACACCTTC. Translation gives CASSPTAGWDYGYTF.

This CDR3 is CSVDTQGEQYF. The CDR3 DNA reads TGCAGCGTTGACACCCAGGGCGAGCAGTACTTC. The V gene is TRBV29-1, the J gene TRBJ2-7, with TRBD1 as a possible D gene (5 bases). The germline gives CDR1 SQVTM, CDR2 ANQGSEA. Trimming took off 3 bases at V and 6 bases at J, with 9 bases between the two ends. This CDR3 has 11 residues.

This chain uses TRBV10-3 with TRBJ1-1, with a possible D match to TRBD1 (6 bases). The CDR3 is 14 residues long. Germline CDR1 and CDR2: ENHRY and SYGVKD. Between the trimmed V and J ends, which lost 10 bases and 4 bases, there was a span of 19 bases. CDR3 sequence (DNA): TGTGCCACAAAAAAAGGGGGGTCGGGCACTGAAGCTTTCTTT. Amino acid sequence: CATKKGGSGTEAFF.

The rearrangement links TRBV15 to TRBJ2-3; D might be TRBD1 (5 bases). CDR3 length: 14 residues. The V and J ends lost 6 bases and 3 bases respectively, with 13 bases between them. Germline CDR1 and CDR2: LNHNV and YYDKDF (reference sequence). The CDR3, as DNA: TGTGCCACCAGAAAAGGGGTCGGGACAGATACGCAGTATTTT. Translated, it gives CATRKGVGTDTQYF. The full variable domain, with the rest looked up from reference TRBV15 and TRBJ2-3, is DAMVIQNPRYQVTQFGKPVTLSCSQTLNHNVMYWYQQKSSQAPKLLFHYYDKDFNNEADTPDNFQSRRPNTSFCFLDIRSPGLGDTAMYLCATRKGVGTDTQYFGPGTRLTVL.

The chain has TRBV10-1 and TRBJ2-5; D is ambiguous. Germline loops: CDR1 WNHNN, CDR2 SYGVQD (reference sequence). V was pared by 6 bases and J by 0 bases, with 23 bases between. The CDR3 consists of 18 residues. The CDR3 region has the DNA TGCGCCAGCAGCGGACGCGTTCGTTCTGATTACAACCAAGAGACCCAGTACTTC. It translates to CASSGRVRSDYNQETQYF.

This clone was recorded once. The genes are TRBV30 and TRBJ2-7, with 7 bases that match TRBD1. Trimming removed 4 bases from V and 5 bases from J; junction bases left unmatched: 2. This CDR3 has 11 amino acids. Germline CDR1 reads GTSNPN; CDR2 reads SVGIG (reference sequence). In DNA form, the CDR3 reads TGTGCCTGGAACAGGGGAGACGAGCAGTACTTC. Translated: CAWNRGDEQYF. Complete variable domain (other parts from reference TRBV30 and TRBJ2-7): SQTIHQWPATLVQPVGSPLSLECTVEGTSNPNLYWYRQAAGRGLQLLFYSVGIGQISSEVPQNLSASRPQDRQFILSSKKLLLSDSGFYLCAWNRGDEQYFGPGTRLTVT.

The chain carries TRBV6-5 and TRBJ2-2, with D perhaps being TRBD1 or TRBD2 (5 bases each). The CDR3 totals 13 residues. In germline, CDR1 is MNHEY, CDR2 SVGAGI. V dropped 6 bases and J dropped 15 bases, with 20 bases sitting between them. In DNA, the CDR3 is TGTGCCAGCAGGTCCCCAGCGCCTGTGGGGGTGTTTTTT. Translated, it gives CASRSPAPVGVFF.

The chain couples TRBV27 to TRBJ2-7; D call uncertain. Germline V lookup: CDR1 MNHEY, CDR2 SMNVEV (reference sequence). V lost 0 bases and J 0 bases, leaving 12 bases between the germline ends. CDR3 size: 16 residues. This chain's CDR3 is CASSLSTAISSYEQYF. The DNA for the CDR3 is TGTGCCAGCAGTTTATCTACAGCGATCAGCTCCTACGAGCAGTACTTC.

The gene calls are TRBV7-6 and TRBJ2-7, with D maybe TRBD1 (6 bases). Germline V lookup: CDR1 SGHVS, CDR2 FNYEAQ. The CDR3 contains 12 residues. V lost 4 bases, J lost 7 bases, and 11 bases lay in between. CDR3 nucleotides: TGTGCCAGCAGCTCAACAACAGGGGAGCAGTACTTC. It is translated as CASSSTTGEQYF.

The chain recombines TRBV11-2 with TRBJ2-3; 7 bases map to TRBD2. Germline loops: CDR1 SGHAT, CDR2 FQNNGV. The CDR3 has 16 residues. V dropped 3 bases and J dropped 0; count of bases not matched to a gene: 6. This CDR3 is CASSLRLAESTDTQYF. CDR3 coding DNA: TGTGCCAGCAGCTTGAGACTAGCAGAGAGCACAGATACGCAGTATTTT.

V usage is TRBV6-6 and J usage is TRBJ1-1; weak D call: TRBD1 (6 bases). This CDR3 region has 13 residues. V was cut by 0 bases and J by 7 bases, with 9 bases left in between. Germline loops: CDR1 MNHNY, CDR2 SVGAGI (reference sequence). CDR3 nucleotides: TGTGCCAGCAGTTACTCGCTGACAGGTGAAGCTTTCTTT. Its translation is CASSYSLTGEAFF.

The chain has TRBV6-1 and TRBJ1-5; D gene unclear. The CDR3 length is 13 residues. Germline CDR1 is MNHNS and CDR2 is SASEGT. V gave up 5 bases and J gave up 4 bases, with 9 bases separating them. The DNA for the CDR3 is TGTGCCAGCAGTATCACGGGGAATCAGCCCCAGCATTTT. Protein sequence: CASSITGNQPQHF.

V usage is TRBV6-1 and J usage is TRBJ1-5; D is possibly TRBD1 (6 bases). The germline V gene encodes CDR1 MNHNS and CDR2 SASEGT. This CDR3 spans 16 amino acids. The germline V and J ends were trimmed by 0 bases and 9 bases, with 18 bases remaining between them. Here the CDR3 reads CASSEAITGTSGPQHF. The CDR3 nucleotides read TGTGCCAGCAGTGAAGCGATAACCGGGACATCGGGGCCCCAGCATTTT.

This rearrangement joins TRBV6-5 to TRBJ2-1; the match to TRBD2 covers 8 bases. The V gene end was trimmed by 5 bases and the J gene end by 8 bases; junction bases not matched to a gene: 11. The CDR3 runs to 15 residues. Per germline, CDR1 MNHEY and CDR2 SVGAGI. The CDR3 is CASSKPGLGFHEQFF. CDR3 coding DNA: TGTGCCAGCAGTAAACCGGGACTAGGATTCCATGAGCAGTTCTTC.

The rearrangement uses TRBV5-4 and TRBJ2-2; D may be TRBD1 (6 bases). Germline-derived CDR1 and CDR2 are SGHNT and YYREEE (reference sequence). The CDR3 runs to 15 residues. The ends were cut back, 3 bases at V and 4 bases at J, with 13 bases in the middle. The CDR3 here is CASSSTPQGTGELFF. CDR3 nucleotide sequence: TGTGCCAGCAGCTCTACCCCACAGGGCACCGGGGAGCTGTTTTTT.

V and J are TRBV11-2 and TRBJ1-1; weak D call: TRBD1 (5 bases). CDR1 is SGHAT, CDR2 FQNNGV, per germline. This CDR3 comprises 17 residues. V lost 5 bases to trimming and J lost 5 bases, with 24 bases between them. As DNA, the CDR3 is TGTGCCAGCAGCATACCGGGGAGCGGGGGATTAGGAACTGAAGCTTTCTTT. Amino acids: CASSIPGSGGLGTEAFF.

The chain employs TRBV11-3 and TRBJ2-2; 8 bases line up with TRBD1. The CDR3 consists of 18 residues. CDR1 SGHNT and CDR2 YENEEA come from the germline V gene. The V segment lost 0 bases and the J segment 6 bases; nucleotides outside the gene matches: 12. The CDR3 DNA is TGTGCCAGCAGCTTAGATCTTTTGGGGAGACAGGGGTCCGGGGAGCTGTTTTTT. It translates to CASSLDLLGRQGSGELFF.

The J gene is TRBJ1-5, the V gene TRBV4-3; no clear D gene. The CDR3 sequence is 13 residues long. Trimming pared 4 bases from V and 4 bases from J, leaving 8 bases between. The germline CDR1 and CDR2 sequences are LGHNA and YSLEER. CDR3 sequence (DNA): TGCGCCAGCAGCCGAGAGACTAATCAGCCCCAGCATTTT. It is translated as CASSRETNQPQHF.